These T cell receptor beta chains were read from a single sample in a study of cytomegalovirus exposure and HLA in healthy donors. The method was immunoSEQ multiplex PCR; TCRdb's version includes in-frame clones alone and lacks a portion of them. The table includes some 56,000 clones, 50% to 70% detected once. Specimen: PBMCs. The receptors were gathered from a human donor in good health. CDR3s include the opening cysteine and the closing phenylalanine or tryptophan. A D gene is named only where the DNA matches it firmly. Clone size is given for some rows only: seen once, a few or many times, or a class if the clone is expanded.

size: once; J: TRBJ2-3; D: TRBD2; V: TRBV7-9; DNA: TGTGCCAGCAGCTATGGACTAGCGGGGGGGCAAACAGATACGCAGTATTTT; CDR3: CASSYGLAGGQTDTQYF
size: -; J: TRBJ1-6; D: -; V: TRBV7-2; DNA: TGTGCCAGCAGCGGCCGGGGGGCCTATAATTCACCCCTCCACTTT; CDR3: CASSGRGAYNSPLHF
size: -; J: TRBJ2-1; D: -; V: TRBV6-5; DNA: TGTGCCAGCAGTTACTCGATGGGCCAAGGGGTTGAGCAGTTCTTC; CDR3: CASSYSMGQGVEQFF
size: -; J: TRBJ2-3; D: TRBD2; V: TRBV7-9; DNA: TGTGCCAGCAGCTTAGGTAGCGGGGGGGCCTACGATACGCAGTATTTT; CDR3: CASSLGSGGAYDTQYF
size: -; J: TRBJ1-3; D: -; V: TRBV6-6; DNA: TGTGCCAGCTCTATCGTGGAGGGAAACACCATATATTTT; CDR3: CASSIVEGNTIYF
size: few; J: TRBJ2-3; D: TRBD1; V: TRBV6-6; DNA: TGTGCCAGCAGTCTACCCCCAGGGGGCCTCCCAGATACGCAGTATTTT; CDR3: CASSLPPGGLPDTQYF
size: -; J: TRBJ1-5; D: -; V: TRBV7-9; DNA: TGTGCCAGCAGCTTCGTAAATCAGCCCCAGCATTTT; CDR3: CASSFVNQPQHF
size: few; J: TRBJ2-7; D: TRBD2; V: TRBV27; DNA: TGTGCCAGCAGTCCCGGGACTAGCGGGGGGGGAGACTACGAGCAGTACTTC; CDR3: CASSPGTSGGGDYEQYF
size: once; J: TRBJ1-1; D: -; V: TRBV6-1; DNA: TGTGCCAGCACGGGGGAAGTGACTGAAGCTTTCTTT; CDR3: CASTGEVTEAFF
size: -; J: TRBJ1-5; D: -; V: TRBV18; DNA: TGTGCCAGCTCACCACCGGGTCCAGGGCTCAATCAGCCCCAGCATTTT; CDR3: CASSPPGPGLNQPQHF
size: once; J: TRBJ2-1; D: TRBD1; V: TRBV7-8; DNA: TGTGCCAGCAGCCCACGGGACAGGGGGAAAGGGAATGAGCAGTTCTTC; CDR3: CASSPRDRGKGNEQFF
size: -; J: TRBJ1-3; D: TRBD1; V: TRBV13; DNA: TGTGCCAGCAGCCAGGGACAGCTAAGAAACACCATATATTTT; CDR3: CASSQGQLRNTIYF
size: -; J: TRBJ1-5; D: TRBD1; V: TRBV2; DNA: TGTGCCAGCAGGGGGGACAGGGAGTGGGATCAGCCCCAGCATTTT; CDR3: CASRGDREWDQPQHF
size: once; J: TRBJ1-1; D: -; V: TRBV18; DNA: TGTGCCAGCTCACCACAGGAGCGTCGGGGCACTGAAGCTTTCTTT; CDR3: CASSPQERRGTEAFF
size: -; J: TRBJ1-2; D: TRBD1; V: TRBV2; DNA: TGTGCCAGCAGGGGACAGGGTCAATACTATGGCTACACCTTC; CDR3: CASRGQGQYYGYTF
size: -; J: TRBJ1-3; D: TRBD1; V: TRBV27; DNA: TGTGCCAGCAGCCCTCGACAGGGTCTGAACACCATATATTTT; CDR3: CASSPRQGLNTIYF
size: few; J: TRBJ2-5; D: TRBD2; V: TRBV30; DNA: TGTGCCTGGAGTCCGGGACTAGCGGGGAAGTTTGGAGAGACCCAGTACTTC; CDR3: CAWSPGLAGKFGETQYF
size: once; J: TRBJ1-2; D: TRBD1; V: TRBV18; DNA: TGTGCCAGCTCACCTAATCGGGACAGCAGAAAGTATGGCTACACCTTC; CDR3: CASSPNRDSRKYGYTF
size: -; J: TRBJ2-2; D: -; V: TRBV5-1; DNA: TGCGCCAGCAGCTTGTTGGGCGGGGTTGGCACCGGGGAGCTGTTTTTT; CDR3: CASSLLGGVGTGELFF
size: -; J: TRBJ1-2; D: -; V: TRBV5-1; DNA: TGCGCCAGCAGCTCCCTACGGCAGGGCGATGGCTACACCTTC; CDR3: CASSSLRQGDGYTF
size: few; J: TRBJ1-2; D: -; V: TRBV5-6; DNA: TGTGCCAGCAGCTTGCTAGTTAACTATGGCTACACCTTC; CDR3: CASSLLVNYGYTF
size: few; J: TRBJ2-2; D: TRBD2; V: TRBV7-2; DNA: TGTGCCAGCAGCTTAGCGACTAGCGGATACACCGGGGAGCTGTTTTTT; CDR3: CASSLATSGYTGELFF
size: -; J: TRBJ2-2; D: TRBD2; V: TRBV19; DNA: TGTGCCAGTAGTGGGAGCGGGGGGGCGAACACCGGGGAGCTGTTTTTT; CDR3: CASSGSGGANTGELFF
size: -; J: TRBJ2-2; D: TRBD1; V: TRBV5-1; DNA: TGCGCCAGCAGCTTGACGACAGGGAGCACCGGGGAGCTGTTTTTT; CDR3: CASSLTTGSTGELFF
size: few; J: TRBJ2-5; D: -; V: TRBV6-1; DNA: TGTGCCAGCAATTTGGGCGTGGAGACCCAGTACTTC; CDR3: CASNLGVETQYF
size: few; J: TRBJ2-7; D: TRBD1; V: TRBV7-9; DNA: TGTGCCAGCAGACCCGGGACAGGGGTTGGCGAGCAGTACTTC; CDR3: CASRPGTGVGEQYF
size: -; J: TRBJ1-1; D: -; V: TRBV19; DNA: TGTGCCAGTAGTATTGACAGGACAGCAAACACTGAAGCTTTCTTT; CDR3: CASSIDRTANTEAFF
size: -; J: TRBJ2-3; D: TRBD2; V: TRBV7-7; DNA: TGTGCTAGCAGCTTGACTAGCGGGGGAGATACGCAGTATTTT; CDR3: CASSLTSGGDTQYF
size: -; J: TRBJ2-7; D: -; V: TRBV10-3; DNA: TGTGCCATCAGGGACAGCCTCTACGAGCAGTACTTC; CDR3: CAIRDSLYEQYF
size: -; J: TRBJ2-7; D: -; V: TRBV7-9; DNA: TGTGCCAGCAGCCCATCGACAGGCTACGAGCAGTACTTC; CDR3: CASSPSTGYEQYF
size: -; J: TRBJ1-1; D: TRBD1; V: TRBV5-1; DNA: TGCGCCAGCAGCTTACGGACAGGGCGGGCTGAAGCTTTCTTT; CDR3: CASSLRTGRAEAFF
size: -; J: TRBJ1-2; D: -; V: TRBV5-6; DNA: TGTGCCAGCAGCTTGGATCCGGGGAACTATGGCTACACCTTC; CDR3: CASSLDPGNYGYTF
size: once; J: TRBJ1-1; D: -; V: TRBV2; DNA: TGTGCCAGCAGACAACAGCAATTCGAAGCTTTCTTT; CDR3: CASRQQQFEAFF
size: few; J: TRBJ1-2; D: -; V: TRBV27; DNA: TGTGCCAGCAGTTCAGGGTCGGGCGGCTACACCTTC; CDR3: CASSSGSGGYTF
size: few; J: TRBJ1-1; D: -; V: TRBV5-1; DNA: TGCGCCAGCAGCTTGTCCCCCGGAGCCGGGACTGAAGCTTTCTTT; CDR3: CASSLSPGAGTEAFF
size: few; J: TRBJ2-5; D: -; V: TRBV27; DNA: TGTGCCAGCGGCCAGGGGGAGACCCAGTACTTC; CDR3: CASGQGETQYF
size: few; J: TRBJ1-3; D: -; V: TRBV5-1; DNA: TGCGCCAGCAGCCCCAGTAATGGAAACACCATATATTTT; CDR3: CASSPSNGNTIYF
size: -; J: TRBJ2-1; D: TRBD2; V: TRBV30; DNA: TGTGCCTGGAGTGCCAGGTGGGGACTAGCGGACAATGAGCAGTTCTTC; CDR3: CAWSARWGLADNEQFF
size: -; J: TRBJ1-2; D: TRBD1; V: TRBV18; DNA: TGTGCCAGCTCACCCCAAAGGGGGCAGGGACTCTATGGCTACCCCTTC; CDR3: CASSPQRGQGLYGYPF
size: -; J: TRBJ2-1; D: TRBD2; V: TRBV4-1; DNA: TGCGCCAGCAGCCCCTCGGGGGGTCAGCAGTTCTTC; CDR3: CASSPSGGQQFF
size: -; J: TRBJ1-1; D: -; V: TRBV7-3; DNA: TGTGCCAGCAGCTTGGCCCGGGGGGGTAGCACTGAAGCTTTCTTT; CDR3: CASSLARGGSTEAFF
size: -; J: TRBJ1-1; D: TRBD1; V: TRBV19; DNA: TGTGCCAGTACCACGACAGGGAGCCCCACTGAAGCTTTCTTT; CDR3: CASTTTGSPTEAFF
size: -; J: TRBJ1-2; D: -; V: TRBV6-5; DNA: TGTGCCAGCAGTTACTCTTGGACAAACTATGGCTACCCCTTC; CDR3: CASSYSWTNYGYPF
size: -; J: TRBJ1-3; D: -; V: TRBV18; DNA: TGTGCCAGCTCACCACCAGCCTCCGCGAGAGGAAACACCATATATTTT; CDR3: CASSPPASARGNTIYF
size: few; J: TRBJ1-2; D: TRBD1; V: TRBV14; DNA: TGTGCCAGCAGCCAAGACCCTGCCGGGACAGTCTATGGCTACACCTTC; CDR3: CASSQDPAGTVYGYTF
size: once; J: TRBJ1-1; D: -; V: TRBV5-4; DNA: TGTGCCAGCAGCCCACCGTTGACAGAGAACACTGAAGCTTTCTTT; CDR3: CASSPPLTENTEAFF
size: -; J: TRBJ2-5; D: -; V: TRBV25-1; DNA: TGTGCCAGCAGTGAAGGTCGGGCAGGGTGGGGAGAGACCCAGTACTTC; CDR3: CASSEGRAGWGETQYF
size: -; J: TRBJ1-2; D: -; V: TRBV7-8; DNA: -; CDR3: CASSLVGQGAHGYPF
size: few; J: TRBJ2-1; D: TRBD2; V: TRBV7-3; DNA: TGTGCCAGCAGGGCGCAAATAGCGGGGACCGGCAATGAGCAGTTCTTC; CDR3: CASRAQIAGTGNEQFF
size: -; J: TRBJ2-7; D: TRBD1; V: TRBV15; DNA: TGTGCCACCAGCCGGAGCTGGGGACAGGTCGCCGAGCAGTACTTC; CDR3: CATSRSWGQVAEQYF
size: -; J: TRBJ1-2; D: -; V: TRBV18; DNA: TGTGCCAGCTCAACCATGGAGGCCGCTAACTATGGCTACACCTTC; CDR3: CASSTMEAANYGYTF
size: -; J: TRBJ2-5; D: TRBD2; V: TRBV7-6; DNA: TGTGCCAGCAGCCCCTACACTAGCGGGGGTTCTGAGACCCAGTACTTC; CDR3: CASSPYTSGGSETQYF
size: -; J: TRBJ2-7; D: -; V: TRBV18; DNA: TGTGCCAGCTCACCAGGAGAACGAATCTACGAGCAGTACTTC; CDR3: CASSPGERIYEQYF
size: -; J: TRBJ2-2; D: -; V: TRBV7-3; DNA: TGTGCCAGCAGCTTGGTCCCGGGGAACACCGGGGAGCTGTTTTTT; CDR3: CASSLVPGNTGELFF
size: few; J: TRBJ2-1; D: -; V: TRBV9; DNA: TGTGCCAGCACAAGATCGGGGGACAATGAGCAGTTCTTC; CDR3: CASTRSGDNEQFF
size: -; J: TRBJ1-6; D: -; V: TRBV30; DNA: TGTGCCTGGAAGTGGCAGAATAATTCACCCCTCCACTTT; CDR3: CAWKWQNNSPLHF
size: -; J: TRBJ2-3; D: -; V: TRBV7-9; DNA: TGTGCCAGCAGCTTAGCCTGGGCGCGAGATAGCACAGATACGCAGTATTTT; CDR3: CASSLAWARDSTDTQYF
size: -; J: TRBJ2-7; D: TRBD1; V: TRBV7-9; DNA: TGTGCCAGCAAACCGGGACAGGGCGTCAACGAGCAGTACTTC; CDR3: CASKPGQGVNEQYF